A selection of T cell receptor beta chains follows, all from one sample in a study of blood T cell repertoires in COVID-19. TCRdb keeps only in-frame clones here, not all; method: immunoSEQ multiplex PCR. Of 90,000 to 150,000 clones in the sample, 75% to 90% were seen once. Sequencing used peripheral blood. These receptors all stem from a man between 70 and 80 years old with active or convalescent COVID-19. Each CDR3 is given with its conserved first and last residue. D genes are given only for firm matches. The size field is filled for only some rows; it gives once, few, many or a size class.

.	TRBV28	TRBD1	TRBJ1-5	CASRGGTGAPLVDSNQPQHF	TGTGCCAGCAGGGGCGGGACAGGCGCCCCTCTAGTCGATAGCAATCAGCCCCAGCATTTT
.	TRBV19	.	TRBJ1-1	CASRRGPPRDTEAFF	TGTGCCAGCCGGCGGGGACCCCCCCGGGACACTGAAGCTTTCTTT
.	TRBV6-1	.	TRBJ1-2	CASSEQAGINYGYTF	TGTGCCAGCAGTGAACAGGCAGGGATTAACTATGGCTACACCTTC
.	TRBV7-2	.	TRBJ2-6	CASSPGVAGANVLTF	TGTGCCAGCAGCCCAGGGGTCGCCGGGGCCAACGTCCTGACTTTC
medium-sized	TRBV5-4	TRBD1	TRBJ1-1	CASSSLRGGKGTEAFF	TGTGCCAGCAGCTCCCTCCGAGGGGGCAAGGGCACTGAAGCTTTCTTT
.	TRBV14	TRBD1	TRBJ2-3	CASSPDRGIQYF	TGTGCCAGCAGCCCGGACAGGGGAATACAGTATTTT
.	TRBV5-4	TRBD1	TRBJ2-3	CASSLRTGTTDTQYF	TGTGCCAGCAGCTTGCGGACAGGGACGACAGATACGCAGTATTTT
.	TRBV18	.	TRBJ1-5	CASSPTGGNQYQPQHF	TGTGCCAGCTCACCTACGGGAGGCAACCAATATCAGCCCCAGCATTTT
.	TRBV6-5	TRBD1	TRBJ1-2	CASSYGDSTANYGYTF	TGTGCCAGCAGTTACGGGGACAGTACAGCTAACTATGGCTACACCTTC
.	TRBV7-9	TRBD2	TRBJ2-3	CASTFPGLVSDTQYF	TGTGCCAGCACCTTCCCGGGACTAGTTTCAGATACGCAGTATTTT
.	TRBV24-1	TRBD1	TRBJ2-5	CATKDRGIETQYF	TGTGCCACCAAAGACAGGGGGATAGAGACCCAGTACTTC
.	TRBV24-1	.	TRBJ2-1	CATSDPALGGNSYNEQFF	TGTGCCACCAGTGATCCGGCCTTAGGAGGAAACTCCTACAATGAGCAGTTCTTC
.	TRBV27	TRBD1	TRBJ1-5	CASSPTWTGVGNQPQHF	TGTGCCAGCAGTCCAACCTGGACAGGGGTTGGCAATCAGCCCCAGCATTTT
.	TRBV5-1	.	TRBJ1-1	CASSIGPRGTTEAFF	TGCGCCAGCAGCATTGGACCGAGGGGGACCACTGAAGCTTTCTTT
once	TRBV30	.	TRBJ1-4	CAWNPGTSNEKLFF	TGTGCCTGGAATCCGGGGACATCTAATGAAAAACTGTTTTTT
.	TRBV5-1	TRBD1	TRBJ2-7	CASSFSQGGSEQYF	TGCGCCAGCAGCTTTTCACAGGGGGGCTCCGAGCAGTACTTC
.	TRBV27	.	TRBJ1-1	CASSLVGGDTEAFF	TGTGCCAGCAGTTTAGTCGGAGGGGACACTGAAGCTTTCTTT